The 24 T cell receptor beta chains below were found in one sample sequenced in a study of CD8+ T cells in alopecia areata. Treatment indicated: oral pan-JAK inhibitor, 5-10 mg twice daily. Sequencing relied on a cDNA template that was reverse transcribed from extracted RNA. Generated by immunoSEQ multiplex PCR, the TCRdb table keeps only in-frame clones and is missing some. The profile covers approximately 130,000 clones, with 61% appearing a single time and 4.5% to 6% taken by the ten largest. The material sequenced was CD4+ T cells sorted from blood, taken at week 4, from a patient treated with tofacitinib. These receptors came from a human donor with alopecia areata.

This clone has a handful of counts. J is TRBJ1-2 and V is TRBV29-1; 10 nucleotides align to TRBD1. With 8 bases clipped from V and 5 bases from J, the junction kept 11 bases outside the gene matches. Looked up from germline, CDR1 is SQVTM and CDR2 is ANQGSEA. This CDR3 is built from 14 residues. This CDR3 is CSQTAGQGRYGYTF. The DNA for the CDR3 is TGCAGCCAGACTGCGGGACAGGGGCGATATGGCTACACCTTC.

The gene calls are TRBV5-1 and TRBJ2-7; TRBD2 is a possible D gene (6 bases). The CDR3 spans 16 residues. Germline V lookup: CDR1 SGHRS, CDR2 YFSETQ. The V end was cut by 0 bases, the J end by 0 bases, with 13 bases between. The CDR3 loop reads CASSLDPGDSSYEQYF. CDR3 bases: TGCGCCAGCAGCTTGGATCCGGGGGACTCCTCCTACGAGCAGTACTTC.

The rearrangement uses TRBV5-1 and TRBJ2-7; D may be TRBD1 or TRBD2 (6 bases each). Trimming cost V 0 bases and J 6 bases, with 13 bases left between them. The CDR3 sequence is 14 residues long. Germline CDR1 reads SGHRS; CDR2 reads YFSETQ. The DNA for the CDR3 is TGCGCCAGCAGCTTGGGCAGGGGAGGTGGCGAGCAGTACTTC. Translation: CASSLGRGGGEQYF.

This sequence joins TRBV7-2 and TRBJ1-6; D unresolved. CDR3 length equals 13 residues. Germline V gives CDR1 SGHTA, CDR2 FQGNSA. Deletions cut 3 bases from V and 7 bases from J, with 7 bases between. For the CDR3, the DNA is TGTGCCAGCAGCTTTGGGCAGAATTCACCCCTCCACTTT. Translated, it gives CASSFGQNSPLHF. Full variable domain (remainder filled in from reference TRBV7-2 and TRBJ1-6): GAGVSQSPSNKVTEKGKDVELRCDPISGHTALYWYRQSLGQGLEFLIYFQGNSAPDKSGLPSDRFSAERTGGSVSTLTIQRTQQEDSAVYLCASSFGQNSPLHFGNGTRLTVT.

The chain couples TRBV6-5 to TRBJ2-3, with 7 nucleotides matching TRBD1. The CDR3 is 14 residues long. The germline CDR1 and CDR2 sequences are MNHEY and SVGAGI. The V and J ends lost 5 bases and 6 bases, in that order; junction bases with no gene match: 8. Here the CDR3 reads CASSKGQLHDTQYF. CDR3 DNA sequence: TGTGCCAGCAGTAAGGGACAGCTCCACGATACGCAGTATTTT.

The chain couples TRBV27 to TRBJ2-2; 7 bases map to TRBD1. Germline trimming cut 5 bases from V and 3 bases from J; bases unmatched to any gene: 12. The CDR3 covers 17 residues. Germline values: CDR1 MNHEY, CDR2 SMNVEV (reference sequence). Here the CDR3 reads CASSGTGVKRYTGELFF. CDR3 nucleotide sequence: TGTGCCAGCAGTGGAACAGGGGTGAAGAGGTACACCGGGGAGCTGTTTTTT.

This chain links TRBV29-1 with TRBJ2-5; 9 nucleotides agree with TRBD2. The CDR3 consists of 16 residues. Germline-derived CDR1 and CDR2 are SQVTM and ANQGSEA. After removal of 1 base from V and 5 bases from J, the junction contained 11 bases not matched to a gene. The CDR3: CSVEGAGGVAVETQYF. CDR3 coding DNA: TGCAGCGTTGAAGGCGCGGGGGGGGTTGCGGTGGAGACCCAGTACTTC.

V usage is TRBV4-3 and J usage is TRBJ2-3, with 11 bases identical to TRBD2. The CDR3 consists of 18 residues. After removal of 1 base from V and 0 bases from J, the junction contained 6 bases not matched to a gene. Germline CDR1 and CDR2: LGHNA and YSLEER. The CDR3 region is CASSQGPRTSGSTDTQYF. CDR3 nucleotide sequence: TGCGCCAGCAGCCAAGGCCCCAGGACTAGCGGGAGCACAGATACGCAGTATTTT.

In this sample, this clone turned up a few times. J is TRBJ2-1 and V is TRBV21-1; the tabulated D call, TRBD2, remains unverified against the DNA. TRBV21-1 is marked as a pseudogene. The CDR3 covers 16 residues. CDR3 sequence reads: CASSSRERREFNEQFF. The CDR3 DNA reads TGTGCCAGCAGCTCAAGGGAGCGGCGGGAGTTCAATGAGCAGTTCTTC.

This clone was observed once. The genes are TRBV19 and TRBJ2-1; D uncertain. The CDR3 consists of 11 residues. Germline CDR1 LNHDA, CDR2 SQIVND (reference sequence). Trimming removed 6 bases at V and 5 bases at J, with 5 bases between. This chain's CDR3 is CASSLNNEQFF. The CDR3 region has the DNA TGTGCCAGTAGCCTTAACAATGAGCAGTTCTTC.

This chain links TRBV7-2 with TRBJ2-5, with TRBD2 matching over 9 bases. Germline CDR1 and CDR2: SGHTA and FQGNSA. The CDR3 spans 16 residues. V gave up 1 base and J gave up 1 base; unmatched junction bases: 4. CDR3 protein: CASSLVTSGPQETQYF. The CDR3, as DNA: TGTGCCAGCAGCTTAGTGACTAGCGGACCCCAAGAGACCCAGTACTTC. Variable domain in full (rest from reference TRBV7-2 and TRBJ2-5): GAGVSQSPSNKVTEKGKDVELRCDPISGHTALYWYRQSLGQGLEFLIYFQGNSAPDKSGLPSDRFSAERTGGSVSTLTIQRTQQEDSAVYLCASSLVTSGPQETQYFGPGTRLLVL.

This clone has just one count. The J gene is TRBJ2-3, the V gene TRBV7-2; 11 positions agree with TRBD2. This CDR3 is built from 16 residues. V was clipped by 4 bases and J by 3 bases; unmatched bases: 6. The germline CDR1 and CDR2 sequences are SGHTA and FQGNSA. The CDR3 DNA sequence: TGTGCCAGCAGCTACCCCGGGACTAGCGGTACAGATACGCAGTATTTT. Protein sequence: CASSYPGTSGTDTQYF.

The CDR3: CSARTGSEQFF. The DNA for the CDR3 is TGCAGCGCCCGGACAGGGTCTGAGCAGTTCTTC. The chain combines TRBV29-1 with TRBJ2-1; 8 positions match TRBD1. The V and J ends lost 7 bases and 9 bases, in that order; junction bases with no gene match: 5. CDR1 is SQVTM, CDR2 ANQGSEA, per germline. The CDR3 extends over 11 amino acids.

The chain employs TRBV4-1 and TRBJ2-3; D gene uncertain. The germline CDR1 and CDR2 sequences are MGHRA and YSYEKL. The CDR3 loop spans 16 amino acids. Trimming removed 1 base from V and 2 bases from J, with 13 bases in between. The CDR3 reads CASSQVNMGFTDTQYF. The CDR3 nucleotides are TGCGCCAGCAGCCAAGTTAACATGGGGTTCACAGATACGCAGTATTTT.

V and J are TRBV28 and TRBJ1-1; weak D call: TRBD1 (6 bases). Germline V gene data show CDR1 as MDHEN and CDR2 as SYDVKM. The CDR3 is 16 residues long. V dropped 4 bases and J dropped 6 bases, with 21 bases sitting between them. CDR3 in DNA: TGTGCCAGCAGTTCCGGGGGGCCGCGCGGTTTTCCTGAAGCTTTCTTT. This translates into CASSSGGPRGFPEAFF.

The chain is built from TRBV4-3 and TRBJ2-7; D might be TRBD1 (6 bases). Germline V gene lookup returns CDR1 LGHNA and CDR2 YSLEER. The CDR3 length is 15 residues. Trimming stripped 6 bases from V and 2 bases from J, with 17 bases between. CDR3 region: CASREGTNGAYEQYF. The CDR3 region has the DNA TGCGCCAGCAGAGAGGGGACAAATGGGGCCTACGAGCAGTACTTC.

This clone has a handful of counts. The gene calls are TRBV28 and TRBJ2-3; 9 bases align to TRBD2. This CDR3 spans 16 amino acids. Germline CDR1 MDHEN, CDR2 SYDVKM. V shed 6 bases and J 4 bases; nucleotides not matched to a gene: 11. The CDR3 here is CASRRLSGRGADTQYF. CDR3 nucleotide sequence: TGTGCCAGCAGGCGCCTTAGCGGGAGAGGGGCAGATACGCAGTATTTT.

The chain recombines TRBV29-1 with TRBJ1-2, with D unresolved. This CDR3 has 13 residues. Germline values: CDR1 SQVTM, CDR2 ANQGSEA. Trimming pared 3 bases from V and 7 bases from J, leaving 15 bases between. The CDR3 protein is CSVEGNDESGYTF. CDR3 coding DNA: TGCAGCGTTGAGGGTAACGACGAGAGTGGCTACACCTTC.

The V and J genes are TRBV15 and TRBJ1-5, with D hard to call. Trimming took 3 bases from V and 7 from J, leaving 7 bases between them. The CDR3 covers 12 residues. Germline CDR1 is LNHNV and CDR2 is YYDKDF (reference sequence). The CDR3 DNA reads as TGTGCCACCAGCAGCCCTAAACAGCCCCAGCATTTT. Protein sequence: CATSSPKQPQHF.

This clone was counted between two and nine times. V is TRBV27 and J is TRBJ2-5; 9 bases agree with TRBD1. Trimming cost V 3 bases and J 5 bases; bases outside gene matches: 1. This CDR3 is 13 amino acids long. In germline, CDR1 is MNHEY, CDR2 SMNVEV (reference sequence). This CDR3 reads CASSLTGGETQYF. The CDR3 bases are TGTGCCAGCAGTTTGACAGGGGGGGAGACCCAGTACTTC.

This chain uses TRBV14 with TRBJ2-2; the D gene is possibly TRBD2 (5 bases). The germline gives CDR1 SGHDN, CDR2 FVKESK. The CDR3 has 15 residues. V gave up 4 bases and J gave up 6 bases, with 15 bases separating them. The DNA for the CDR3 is TGTGCCAGCAGCCCTCTCATTAGCGTCCCCGGGGAGCTGTTTTTT. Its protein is CASSPLISVPGELFF. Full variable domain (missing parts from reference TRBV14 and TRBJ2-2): EAGVTQFPSHSVIEKGQTVTLRCDPISGHDNLYWYRRVMGKEIKFLLHFVKESKQDESGMPNNRFLAERTGGTYSTLKVQPAELEDSGVYFCASSPLISVPGELFFGEGSRLTVL.

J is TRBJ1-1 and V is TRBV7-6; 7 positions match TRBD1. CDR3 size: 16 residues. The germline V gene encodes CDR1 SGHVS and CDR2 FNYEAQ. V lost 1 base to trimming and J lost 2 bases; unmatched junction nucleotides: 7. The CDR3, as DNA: TGTGCCAGCAGCTTAGGATTAACAGGGGCCAACACTGAAGCTTTCTTT. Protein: CASSLGLTGANTEAFF.

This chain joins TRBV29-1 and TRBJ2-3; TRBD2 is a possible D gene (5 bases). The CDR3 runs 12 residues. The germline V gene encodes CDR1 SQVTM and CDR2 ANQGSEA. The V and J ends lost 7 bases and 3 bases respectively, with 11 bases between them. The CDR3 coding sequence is TGCAGCGGGGAGCCATCAACAGATACGCAGTATTTT. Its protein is CSGEPSTDTQYF.

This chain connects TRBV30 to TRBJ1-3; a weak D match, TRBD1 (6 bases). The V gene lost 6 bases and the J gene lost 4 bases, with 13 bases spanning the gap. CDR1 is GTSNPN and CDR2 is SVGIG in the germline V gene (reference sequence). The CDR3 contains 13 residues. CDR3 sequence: CACGGHYGNTIYF. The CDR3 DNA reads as TGTGCCTGTGGGGGACATTACGGAAACACCATATATTTT. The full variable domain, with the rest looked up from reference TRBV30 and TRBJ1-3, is SQTIHQWPATLVQPVGSPLSLECTVEGTSNPNLYWYRQAAGRGLQLLFYSVGIGQISSEVPQNLSASRPQDRQFILSSKKLLLSDSGFYLCACGGHYGNTIYFGEGSWLTVV.